A single sample gave rise to the 17 T cell receptor beta chains below, sequenced in a study of control samples from healthy donors and cancer patients. Generated by immunoSEQ multiplex PCR, the TCRdb table keeps only in-frame clones and is missing some. The sample gives some 89,000 clones, about nine tenths of which show up once; roughly 21% is in the top ten. The specimen was blood. The receptors originated from a man aged 30 to 39 in good health.

This rearrangement joins TRBV19 to TRBJ1-1, with D maybe TRBD1 (6 bases). The CDR3 is made up of 13 amino acids. The V gene's germline CDR1 is LNHDA and CDR2 SQIVND (reference sequence). Trimming took off 6 bases at V and 1 base at J, with 9 bases between the two ends. CDR3 protein: CASSSRGNTEAFF. The CDR3 DNA sequence: TGTGCCAGTAGCTCCAGGGGGAACACTGAAGCTTTCTTT.

The V and J genes are TRBV7-9 and TRBJ2-1, with D possibly matching TRBD1 (6 bases). V was shortened by 2 bases and J by 4 bases, with 12 bases between the two germline ends. CDR1 is SEHNR, CDR2 FQNEAQ, per germline (reference sequence). The length of the CDR3 is 15 residues. The chain's CDR3 is CASSLQGIPYNEQFF. The CDR3 nucleotides read TGTGCCAGCAGCTTACAGGGGATCCCTTACAATGAGCAGTTCTTC.

The V gene is TRBV5-1, the J gene TRBJ1-2, with 9 bases that match TRBD1. V trimming: 4 bases; J trimming: 5 bases; junction bases outside the gene matches: 12. Per germline, CDR1 SGHRS and CDR2 YFSETQ. The CDR3 totals 16 residues. This chain's CDR3 is CASSPSATGGEYGYTF. CDR3 DNA sequence: TGCGCCAGCAGCCCCTCCGCGACAGGGGGTGAATATGGCTACACCTTC.

CDR3 loop: CASTSKTGWNSPLHF. The CDR3 DNA reads as TGTGCCAGCACCTCCAAGACAGGTTGGAATTCACCCCTCCACTTT. The V and J genes are TRBV27 and TRBJ1-6; perhaps TRBD1 as D (6 bases). V was cut by 7 bases and J by 7 bases, with 17 bases left in between. Germline V gene data show CDR1 as MNHEY and CDR2 as SMNVEV (reference sequence). This CDR3 region has 15 residues.

CDR3 sequence: CASSDNNEQFF. The CDR3 DNA reads TGTGCCAGCAGTGATAACAATGAGCAGTTCTTC. This chain links TRBV2 with TRBJ2-1, with D uncertain. CDR3 length: 11 residues. The V gene's germline CDR1 is SNHLY and CDR2 FYNNEI. V gave up 3 bases and J gave up 5 bases, with 2 bases separating them. Drawing the rest from reference TRBV2 and TRBJ2-1, the complete variable domain is EPEVTQTPSHQVTQMGQEVILRCVPISNHLYFYWYRQILGQKVEFLVSFYNNEISEKSEIFDDQFSVERPDGSNFTLKIRSTKLEDSAMYFCASSDNNEQFFGPGTRLTVL.

The rearrangement joins TRBV10-3 to TRBJ1-3; D is unclear. This CDR3 has 13 residues. Trimming removed 3 bases at V and 1 base at J, with 4 bases between. Germline V gene sequence: CDR1 ENHRY, CDR2 SYGVKD. The CDR3 sequence: CAISEPSGNTIYF. DNA for the CDR3: TGTGCCATCAGTGAACCGTCTGGAAACACCATATATTTT.

CDR3 amino acids: CASSTKQGARGYTF. The CDR3 nucleotides are TGTGCCAGCAGCACGAAACAGGGGGCGCGGGGCTACACCTTC. The chain has TRBV5-6 and TRBJ1-2; TRBD1 matches 9 bases. Germline V CDR1 and CDR2: SGHDT, YYEEEE. V lost 4 bases and J lost 8; bases outside the gene matches: 9. The length of the CDR3 is 14 residues.

This chain connects TRBV6-5 to TRBJ1-2; D gene uncertain. V dropped 6 bases and J dropped 8 bases, with 13 bases sitting between them. Germline CDR1 MNHEY, CDR2 SVGAGI. The CDR3 extends over 12 amino acids. CDR3 region: CASSGPPEGYTF. The DNA of the CDR3 is TGTGCCAGCAGCGGACCTCCTGAGGGCTACACCTTC.

The V gene is TRBV5-5, the J gene TRBJ2-3; 8 bases map to TRBD2. With V trimmed by 9 bases and J by 2 bases, 8 bases remained unmatched. The CDR3 has 14 amino acids. Germline CDR1 is SGHKS and CDR2 is YYEKEE (reference sequence). CDR3 nucleotide sequence: TGTGCCACCGACCGGGGGGGAACCACAGATACGCAGTATTTT. It encodes CATDRGGTTDTQYF.

V and J are TRBV10-2 and TRBJ1-1; D not resolved. The germline CDR1 and CDR2 sequences are WSHSY and SAAADI. V was clipped by 5 bases and J by 1 base, with 17 bases between them. This CDR3 has 16 residues. CDR3 in amino acids: CASSQSPKLGNTEAFF. For the CDR3, the DNA is TGCGCCAGCAGTCAATCCCCAAAATTGGGGAACACTGAAGCTTTCTTT.

The CDR3 spells CASSRTSGETQYF. The CDR3 bases are TGTGCCAGCTCACGGACTAGCGGAGAGACCCAGTACTTC. The rearrangement uses TRBV18 and TRBJ2-5; 10 bases are a match to TRBD2. This CDR3 contains 13 residues. Unmatched junction bases numbered 0, after V lost 4 bases and J lost 4 bases. CDR1 and CDR2 from the germline V gene are KGHSH and LQKENI.

The chain employs TRBV4-1 and TRBJ2-1; D is perhaps TRBD1 (6 bases). The CDR3 is 15 residues long. The V gene lost 0 bases and the J gene lost 6 bases, with 12 bases spanning the gap. Germline-derived CDR1 and CDR2 are MGHRA and YSYEKL. CDR3 DNA: TGCGCCAGCAGCCAAGATCGGGGACATATCAATGAGCAGTTCTTC. It translates to CASSQDRGHINEQFF.

DNA for the CDR3: TGTGCCAGCAAAAGCCCGGTCACGACTAATGAAAAACTGTTTTTT. Translated: CASKSPVTTNEKLFF. This sequence joins TRBV6-5 and TRBJ1-4, with D uncertain. Per germline, CDR1 MNHEY and CDR2 SVGAGI. This CDR3 spans 15 amino acids. Trimming removed 7 bases from V and 2 bases from J, with 14 bases in between.

V and J are TRBV28 and TRBJ1-2; D uncertain. The CDR3 is 15 residues long. V dropped 3 bases and J dropped 2 bases, with 13 bases sitting between them. Germline V gene sequence: CDR1 MDHEN, CDR2 SYDVKM. CDR3 region: CASSLDPQLNYGYTF. CDR3 sequence (DNA): TGTGCCAGCAGTTTGGATCCTCAGCTGAACTATGGCTACACCTTC.

A remark on this clone: At one end, the junction sequence differs from germline, possibly due to a read error. Other DNA sequences in this sample translate to the same CDR3. This chain uses TRBV12-5 with TRBJ1-5; perhaps TRBD1 as D (6 bases). This CDR3 comprises 15 residues. Looked up from germline, CDR1 is LGHNT and CDR2 is FRNRAP. CDR3 sequence (DNA): TGTGCCAGTGTCTGGGGGCCTTTGGGCAATCAGCCCCAGCATTTT. Its protein is CASVWGPLGNQPQHF.

The chain joins TRBV21-1 to TRBJ1-3. TRBV21-1 is a pseudogene locus. The CDR3 covers 16 residues. This CDR3 reads CASSPPGYCSGNTIYF. CDR3 coding DNA: TGTGCCAGCAGCCCCCCGGGGTATTGCTCTGGAAACACCATATATTTT.

This chain joins TRBV7-9 and TRBJ2-5, with D perhaps given as TRBD1 or TRBD2 (6 bases each). This CDR3 is 14 amino acids long. Per germline, CDR1 SEHNR and CDR2 FQNEAQ (reference sequence). The V end was cut by 1 base, the J end by 5 bases, with 11 bases between. This chain's CDR3 is CASSLETGRETQYF. The CDR3 DNA reads as TGTGCCAGCAGCTTAGAAACAGGGAGGGAGACCCAGTACTTC.